This entry describes one T cell receptor beta chain. Antigen unknown. Germline CDR1 and CDR2: SGHDN and FVKESK. The CDR3 consists of 17 residues. The V gene end was trimmed by 0 bases and the J gene end by 2 bases; junction bases not matched to a gene: 7. TCRdb keeps only in-frame clones here, not all; method: immunoSEQ multiplex PCR. The profile shows over 15,000 clones, 80% to 90% of them singletons. The sample originates from a study of OX40 agonist ivuxolimab in advanced cancers. Across the study: Dose-escalation cases comprised hepatocellular carcinoma, melanoma, renal cell or head and neck cancer. Anti-PD-1, anti-PD-L1 or anti-CTLA-4 therapy given earlier was allowed, and roughly 38% had some. Study-wide results and limits: CD8+ T cells (on average) carried more expanded clones than CD4+ T cells.

This specimen consisted of CD4+ or CD8+ T cells sorted from blood, obtained in a trial of the OX40 agonist ivuxolimab. The rearrangement uses TRBV14 and TRBJ2-1, with 7 bases aligning to TRBD2. This clonotype was sampled from an adult with an advanced solid tumor such as melanoma, head and neck, liver or kidney cancer. DNA of the CDR3: TGTGCCAGCAGCCAAGAAAGTGGGAGGGTTACCTACAATGAGCAGTTCTTC. As protein: CASSQESGRVTYNEQFF.